This TCR beta chain was profiled in a study of CD8 T cells in ankylosing spondylitis. Each CDR3 protein gets one entry after TCRdb re-called the 5' RACE reads with MiXCR. Altogether approximately 45,000 distinct CDR3 sequences are present, approximately 11% being singletons, with the ten largest covering approximately 1.5%. This clonotype was counted many times. The CDR3 consists of 14 residues. Trimming left V 0 bases short and J 1 base short, with 7 bases between. CDR1 is SGHKS and CDR2 is YYEKEE in the germline V gene (reference sequence). The chain joins TRBV5-5 to TRBJ1-1; D perhaps matches TRBD1 (5 bases). The specimen sequenced was blood, either unsorted or a sorted T cell fraction (not recorded which). The clonotype originates from a male donor with ankylosing spondylitis or in good health (not recorded which). DNA for the CDR3: TGTGCCAGCAGCTTGGATGGGGGGAACACTGAAGCTTTCTTT. Protein: CASSLDGGNTEAFF.